The 9 T cell receptor beta chains presented below share a single source sample, sequenced in a study of T-cell reconstitution after alpha-beta-depleted transplantation in children. Library preparation (for TCRbeta) was performed with unique molecular identifiers. TCRdb ran MiXCR on the PCR reads and lists one entry per CDR3 protein. The repertoire holds more than 400,000 distinct CDR3 sequences, with approximately 41% as singletons. Source: PBMCs, taken before TCRalphabeta/CD19-depleted stem cell transplant. The origin of the receptors is a girl aged 2-10 years with aplastic anemia, due to receive a stem cell transplant.

The chain employs TRBV7-2 and TRBJ2-7; TRBD1 aligns across 9 bases. There are 15 residues in the CDR3. Per the germline V gene, CDR1 is SGHTA and CDR2 is FQGNSA. The trim removed 4 bases at V and 1 base at J, leaving 5 bases unmatched. The chain's CDR3 is CASSSTGGISYEQYF. In DNA, the CDR3 is TGTGCCAGCAGCTCGACAGGGGGAATTTCCTACGAGCAGTACTTC. Full variable domain (outside the CDR3, taken from reference TRBV7-2 and TRBJ2-7): GAGVSQSPSNKVTEKGKDVELRCDPISGHTALYWYRQSLGQGLEFLIYFQGNSAPDKSGLPSDRFSAERTGGSVSTLTIQRTQQEDSAVYLCASSSTGGISYEQYFGPGTRLTVT.

The table lists this clonotype with many counts. The V gene is TRBV7-9, the J gene TRBJ2-3; no clear D gene. CDR1 is SEHNR and CDR2 is FQNEAQ in the germline V gene (reference sequence). V was cut by 2 bases and J by 0 bases, with 12 bases left in between. The CDR3 sequence is 16 residues long. The CDR3, as DNA: TGTGCCAGCAGCTTACCCGTCCTGGCCAGCACAGATACGCAGTATTTT. Encoded protein: CASSLPVLASTDTQYF.

This chain joins TRBV25-1 and TRBJ2-7; D is possibly TRBD1 (7 bases). Germline V gene sequence: CDR1 MGHDK, CDR2 SYGVNS. This CDR3 spans 15 amino acids. V gave up 1 base and J gave up 5 bases, with 15 bases separating them. Written as DNA, the CDR3 is TGTGCCAGCAGTGAATTCGCGGGGCAGGGGGACGAGCAGTACTTC. This sequence encodes CASSEFAGQGDEQYF.

This chain joins TRBV20-1 and TRBJ1-2, with D unresolved. The V gene lost 6 bases and the J gene lost 7 bases, with 9 bases spanning the gap. This CDR3 is 10 amino acids long. CDR1 and CDR2 from the germline V gene are DFQATT and SNEGSKA (reference sequence). DNA for the CDR3: TGCAGTGCCCCCGACGGTGGCTACACCTTC. Protein sequence: CSAPDGGYTF.

This clonotype was seen repeatedly, ten times or more. The chain employs TRBV3-1 and TRBJ2-5, with D uncertain. From germline, CDR1 is LGHDT and CDR2 YNNKEL (reference sequence). The CDR3 has 20 amino acids. The V end lost 0 bases, the J end lost 4 bases, and 27 bases lay between the germline ends. Written as DNA, the CDR3 is TGTGCCAGCAGCCAAGATGTTTTCGCGACACAGCGTGGATCCCCAGAGACCCAGTACTTC. Protein product: CASSQDVFATQRGSPETQYF.

The rearrangement joins TRBV20-1 to TRBJ2-3; maybe TRBD1 (6 bases). Per germline, CDR1 DFQATT and CDR2 SNEGSKA (reference sequence). CDR3 length equals 13 residues. Trimming took off 6 bases at V and 2 bases at J, with 12 bases between the two ends. This CDR3 is CSALLGATDTQYF. In nucleotides, the CDR3 is TGCAGTGCCCTGTTGGGGGCCACAGATACGCAGTATTTT.

This clonotype was detected once. The chain uses TRBV29-1 and TRBJ2-1; 13 positions match TRBD2. In germline, CDR1 is SQVTM, CDR2 ANQGSEA. The J segment lost 8 bases and the V segment lost 5 bases, leaving 6 bases of the junction unmatched. CDR3 length equals 14 residues. Here the CDR3 reads CSVYTSGRAYEQFF. Here the CDR3 DNA reads TGCAGCGTTTACACTAGCGGGAGGGCTTATGAGCAGTTCTTC.

The gene calls are TRBV12-3 or TRBV12-4 and TRBJ2-5; possible D gene TRBD1, 5 bases. V shed 6 bases and J shed 7 bases, with 12 bases lying between them. CDR3 length equals 12 residues. The chain's CDR3 is CASSPIQGTQYF. The CDR3, as DNA: TGTGCCAGCAGCCCTATCCAGGGGACCCAGTACTTC.

This chain uses TRBV29-1 with TRBJ1-5; no clear D. V was trimmed by 4 bases and J by 9 bases, leaving 16 bases between them. Germline-derived CDR1 and CDR2 are SQVTM and ANQGSEA. The CDR3 is made up of 13 amino acids. In DNA form, the CDR3 reads TGCAGCGTTGGTGAAGGGCTTGTGGGGCCCCAGCATTTT. It encodes CSVGEGLVGPQHF.